These 30 T cell receptor beta chains originate from one sample sequenced in a study of T cell responses to AZD1222 COVID-19 vaccine. Generated by immunoSEQ multiplex PCR, the TCRdb table keeps only in-frame clones and is missing some. The sample lists 95,000 to 150,000 clones, about 91% occurring once. Sequenced material: peripheral blood, taken on day 0 of AZD1222 vaccination. The receptors originated from an adult in good health.

The J gene is TRBJ2-2, the V gene TRBV5-1; 8 bases are a match to TRBD1. The V gene end was trimmed by 4 bases and the J gene end by 3 bases; junction bases not matched to a gene: 8. CDR1 is SGHRS and CDR2 is YFSETQ in the germline V gene. The CDR3 totals 16 residues. CDR3 in DNA: TGCGCCAGCAGCCTGCAGGGGGCCGGGTACACCGGGGAGCTGTTTTTT. Protein product: CASSLQGAGYTGELFF.

The genes are TRBV5-8 and TRBJ1-5; TRBD1 is a possible D gene (5 bases). The V end lost 3 bases, the J end lost 3 bases, and 10 bases lay between the germline ends. Germline loops: CDR1 SGHTS, CDR2 YDEGEE. The CDR3 has 14 amino acids. This CDR3 is CASSSWGTNQPQHF. Here the CDR3 DNA reads TGTGCCAGCAGCTCATGGGGCACCAATCAGCCCCAGCATTTT.

This sequence joins TRBV6-1 and TRBJ1-1; maybe TRBD1 (5 bases). Trimming stripped 1 base from V and 4 bases from J, with 10 bases between. Germline CDR1 MNHNS, CDR2 SASEGT. The CDR3 loop spans 14 amino acids. CDR3 sequence (DNA): TGTGCCAGCAGTGAAGAGGAGGGGAGCACTGAAGCTTTCTTT. Translation: CASSEEEGSTEAFF.

Worth noting for this clone: At one of its ends the junction is not consistent with the germline gene, which may arise from a read error. The chain recombines TRBV2 with TRBJ1-2; D gene uncertain. This CDR3 region has 12 residues. Germline values: CDR1 SNHLY, CDR2 FYNNEI. CDR3 sequence (DNA): TGTGCCAGCAGTGAGGGCGGCTATGGCTACACCTTT. Its protein is CASSEGGYGYTF.

The chain uses TRBV5-4 and TRBJ2-3; 13 bases fit TRBD2. The ends lost 4 bases at V and 0 bases at J; junction bases unmatched: 5. Germline CDR1 SGHNT, CDR2 YYREEE (reference sequence). The CDR3 consists of 17 residues. The CDR3 nucleotides are TGTGCCAGCAGCACCGGACTAGCGGGGGCTAGCACAGATACGCAGTATTTT. Translated: CASSTGLAGASTDTQYF.

The genes are TRBV2 and TRBJ1-5; D perhaps matches TRBD1 (6 bases). Trimming left V 4 bases short and J 0 bases short, with 19 bases between. The CDR3 covers 18 residues. Germline loops: CDR1 SNHLY, CDR2 FYNNEI. CDR3 coding DNA: TGTGCCAGCAGTGGTCAGGGGCAATGGGATAATAGCAATCAGCCCCAGCATTTT. Its translation is CASSGQGQWDNSNQPQHF.

V gene TRBV9 combines with J gene TRBJ1-3, with 7 bases fitting TRBD1. CDR3 size: 15 residues. V lost 0 bases to trimming and J lost 5 bases; unmatched junction nucleotides: 5. Germline CDR1 and CDR2: SGDLS and YYNGEE. The chain's CDR3 is CASSVADRPRNTIYF. CDR3 coding DNA: TGTGCCAGCAGCGTAGCGGACAGGCCCAGAAACACCATATATTTT.

This clone appeared once. V gene TRBV4-1 combines with J gene TRBJ2-3; D gene unclear. V lost 5 bases, J lost 6 bases, and 18 bases lay in between. This CDR3 has 15 amino acids. Germline V gives CDR1 MGHRA, CDR2 YSYEKL. The DNA of the CDR3 is TGCGCCAGCAGCGCCCCGGACCGGGTTGGGGATACGCAGTATTTT. Amino acids: CASSAPDRVGDTQYF.

The V gene is TRBV20-1, the J gene TRBJ1-2; no clear D. CDR3 length equals 12 residues. Trimming shortened V by 3 bases and J by 4 bases, and 9 bases separated the two germline ends. CDR1 is DFQATT, CDR2 SNEGSKA, per germline (reference sequence). The CDR3 DNA reads as TGCAGTGCTAGTGGGCAGGTCTATGGCTACACCTTC. The encoded protein is CSASGQVYGYTF.

The chain combines TRBV6-5 with TRBJ1-6; TRBD1 agrees at 7 bases. J lost 4 bases, V lost 6 bases, and 6 bases had no gene match. In germline, CDR1 is MNHEY, CDR2 SVGAGI. There are 15 residues in the CDR3. In nucleotides, the CDR3 is TGTGCCAGCAGCCCCGGGACAGTATATAATTCACCCCTCCACTTT. It is translated as CASSPGTVYNSPLHF.

This chain joins TRBV6-5 and TRBJ2-7; TRBD2 agrees at 10 bases. Per the germline V gene, CDR1 is MNHEY and CDR2 is SVGAGI. The CDR3 is 16 amino acids. The V and J ends lost 2 bases and 0 bases, in that order; junction bases with no gene match: 4. CDR3 loop: CASSYGKRGGSYEQYF. The DNA of the CDR3 is TGTGCCAGCAGTTACGGGAAGCGGGGGGGCTCCTACGAGCAGTACTTC.

This chain joins TRBV19 and TRBJ2-2; 15 nucleotides agree with TRBD2. Trimming removed 4 bases from V and 0 bases from J; junction bases left unmatched: 3. Germline V gene sequence: CDR1 LNHDA, CDR2 SQIVND (reference sequence). The CDR3 totals 18 residues. CDR3 DNA sequence: TGTGCCAGTAGTACCGGACTAGCGGGGGGGTCGAACACCGGGGAGCTGTTTTTT. Residues: CASSTGLAGGSNTGELFF.

As concerns this clone: The sample has other DNA sequences that encode this CDR3 too. The gene calls are TRBV24-1 and TRBJ2-2; 8 bases fit TRBD1. The junction had 4 bases not matched to a gene; V was cut back by 3 bases and J by 2 bases. This CDR3 spans 16 amino acids. Germline assignment: CDR1 KGHDR and CDR2 SFDVKD. CDR3 DNA: TGTGCCACCAGTGATCCGGGGACAGGCAACACCGGGGAGCTGTTTTTT. It yields the protein CATSDPGTGNTGELFF.

The rearrangement joins TRBV12-3 or TRBV12-4 to TRBJ1-1, with 8 bases aligning to TRBD1. This CDR3 has 13 amino acids. V was clipped by 5 bases and J by 3 bases; unmatched bases: 2. The CDR3 DNA reads as TGTGCCAGCAGTCGGACAGGGTACACTGAAGCTTTCTTT. The encoded protein is CASSRTGYTEAFF.

V usage is TRBV19 and J usage is TRBJ1-1; D unclear. Germline CDR1 LNHDA, CDR2 SQIVND (reference sequence). V lost 8 bases to trimming and J lost 0 bases, with 13 bases between them. The CDR3 is 14 amino acids. The CDR3 nucleotides read TGTGCCAGTCAACCGCCCGCCATGAACACTGAAGCTTTCTTT. Residues: CASQPPAMNTEAFF.

This chain links TRBV10-2 with TRBJ2-7, with D maybe TRBD1 (6 bases). V dropped 3 bases and J dropped 7 bases, with 10 bases sitting between them. The germline gives CDR1 WSHSY, CDR2 SAAADI. CDR3 length equals 12 residues. CDR3 sequence (DNA): TGCGCCAGCAGTGAACAGGGCGGAGAGCAGTACGTC. It is translated as CASSEQGGEQYV.

V gene TRBV5-3 combines with J gene TRBJ1-4, with TRBD1 matching over 8 bases. TRBV5-3 has ORF status, its function being uncertain. V was clipped by 4 bases and J by 7 bases; unmatched bases: 6. CDR3 length equals 14 residues. CDR3 protein: CARSTQGEREKLFF. CDR3 sequence (DNA): TGTGCCAGAAGCACACAGGGGGAGCGTGAAAAACTGTTTTTT.

The V and J genes are TRBV11-2 and TRBJ2-3, with 8 bases matching TRBD1. V shed 5 bases and J 0 bases; nucleotides not matched to a gene: 7. Germline CDR1 is SGHAT and CDR2 is FQNNGV. CDR3 length: 16 amino acids. The CDR3 loop reads CASSRQYRGSTDTQYF. The CDR3 coding sequence is TGTGCCAGCAGCCGACAATACAGGGGGAGCACAGATACGCAGTATTTT.

J is TRBJ1-2 and V is TRBV25-1; perhaps TRBD1 as D (6 bases). This CDR3 region has 15 residues. V was cut by 1 base and J by 2 bases, with 11 bases left in between. Germline assignment: CDR1 MGHDK and CDR2 SYGVNS. CDR3 DNA sequence: TGTGCCAGCAGTGAATCGCAGGGGCCGAACTATGGCTACACCTTC. Translated: CASSESQGPNYGYTF.

The chain couples TRBV5-1 to TRBJ1-1; D might be TRBD1 (5 bases). V was clipped by 7 bases and J by 2 bases, with 12 bases between them. This CDR3 is 13 amino acids long. Germline V gene sequence: CDR1 SGHRS, CDR2 YFSETQ. CDR3 in amino acids: CASSTDSNTEAFF. CDR3 DNA: TGCGCCAGCTCGACCGACAGCAACACTGAAGCTTTCTTT.

CDR3 nucleotide sequence: TGTGCCAGCAGTGAATACGGTGAAGCTTTCTTT. Encoded protein: CASSEYGEAFF. The rearrangement uses TRBV2 and TRBJ1-1; D not resolved. Germline V CDR1 and CDR2: SNHLY, FYNNEI. V was cut by 2 bases and J by 7 bases, with 5 bases left in between. The CDR3 covers 11 residues.

The V and J genes are TRBV19 and TRBJ1-1; D might be TRBD1 (6 bases). Between the trimmed V and J ends, which lost 5 bases and 1 base, there was a span of 14 bases. CDR1 LNHDA and CDR2 SQIVND come from the germline V gene (reference sequence). The CDR3 covers 15 residues. For the CDR3, the DNA is TGTGCCAGTAGTCCAATAGACAGGAGGAACACTGAAGCTTTCTTT. This encodes CASSPIDRRNTEAFF.

Here the CDR3 DNA reads TGCGCCAGCAGCTTAGCGGAGGCGGATACGCAGTATTTT. Amino acid sequence: CASSLAEADTQYF. The rearrangement joins TRBV5-1 to TRBJ2-3; the D gene is possibly TRBD2 (5 bases). This CDR3 region has 13 residues. V was trimmed by 2 bases and J by 6 bases, leaving 10 bases between them. Germline V gene sequence: CDR1 SGHRS, CDR2 YFSETQ.

This rearrangement joins TRBV5-1 to TRBJ1-1; D is perhaps TRBD1 (5 bases). V lost 4 bases to trimming and J lost 5 bases, with 21 bases between them. CDR3 size: 16 residues. Germline V lookup: CDR1 SGHRS, CDR2 YFSETQ. The CDR3 region has the DNA TGCGCCAGCAGCCCAAGCGGGACCAACCTGGGGACTGAAGCTTTCTTT. This gives the protein CASSPSGTNLGTEAFF.

The gene calls are TRBV29-1 and TRBJ1-3; 10 positions match TRBD1. The CDR3 contains 18 residues. The germline V gene has CDR1 SQVTM and CDR2 ANQGSEA. The V segment lost 4 bases and the J segment 0 bases; nucleotides outside the gene matches: 12. Here the CDR3 reads CSVVGTGAGGVSGNTIYF. The CDR3 nucleotides read TGCAGCGTTGTGGGGACAGGGGCCGGGGGCGTCTCTGGAAACACCATATATTTT.

The sample holds one count of this clone. J is TRBJ2-1 and V is TRBV10-3; D remains ambiguous. V lost 3 bases to trimming and J lost 7 bases, with 16 bases between them. Germline loops: CDR1 ENHRY, CDR2 SYGVKD. This CDR3 spans 15 amino acids. As DNA, the CDR3 is TGTGCCATCAGTGACCGAGACGCAAAACCTAATGAGCAGTTCTTC. Amino acid sequence: CAISDRDAKPNEQFF.

The chain links TRBV5-1 to TRBJ2-1; no reliable D call. CDR1 and CDR2 from the germline V gene are SGHRS and YFSETQ. This CDR3 is 15 amino acids long. V was cut by 0 bases and J by 2 bases, with 9 bases left in between. CDR3 sequence: CASSLETGPYNEQFF. In nucleotides, the CDR3 is TGCGCCAGCAGCTTGGAAACGGGTCCCTACAATGAGCAGTTCTTC.

The V and J genes are TRBV10-3 and TRBJ1-3; 9 bases match TRBD1. Trimming took 4 bases from V and 0 from J; bases not matched to a gene: 4. The CDR3 has 16 amino acids. Germline V gives CDR1 ENHRY, CDR2 SYGVKD. The CDR3 DNA reads TGTGCCATCAGTGCACCGGACAGGGGCTCTGGAAACACCATATATTTT. Its translation is CAISAPDRGSGNTIYF.

This sequence joins TRBV19 and TRBJ2-5, with 7 bases matching TRBD1. Trimming took 6 bases from V and 2 from J; bases not matched to a gene: 3. CDR3 length: 13 residues. From germline, CDR1 is LNHDA and CDR2 SQIVND (reference sequence). The CDR3 nucleotides are TGTGCCAGTAGCGGGACAGCTCAAGAGACCCAGTACTTC. Translated, it gives CASSGTAQETQYF. Full variable domain (remainder filled in from reference TRBV19 and TRBJ2-5): DGGITQSPKYLFRKEGQNVTLSCEQNLNHDAMYWYRQDPGQGLRLIYYSQIVNDFQKGDIAEGYSVSREKKESFPLTVTSAQKNPTAFYLCASSGTAQETQYFGPGTRLLVL.

The chain has TRBV19 and TRBJ1-1, with a tentative D call TRBD1 (5 bases). The V end lost 2 bases, the J end lost 8 bases, and 9 bases lay between the germline ends. Germline assignment: CDR1 LNHDA and CDR2 SQIVND (reference sequence). The CDR3 is made up of 12 amino acids. This CDR3 is CASSIQGGEAFF. The CDR3 DNA reads TGTGCCAGTAGTATACAGGGAGGCGAAGCTTTCTTT.